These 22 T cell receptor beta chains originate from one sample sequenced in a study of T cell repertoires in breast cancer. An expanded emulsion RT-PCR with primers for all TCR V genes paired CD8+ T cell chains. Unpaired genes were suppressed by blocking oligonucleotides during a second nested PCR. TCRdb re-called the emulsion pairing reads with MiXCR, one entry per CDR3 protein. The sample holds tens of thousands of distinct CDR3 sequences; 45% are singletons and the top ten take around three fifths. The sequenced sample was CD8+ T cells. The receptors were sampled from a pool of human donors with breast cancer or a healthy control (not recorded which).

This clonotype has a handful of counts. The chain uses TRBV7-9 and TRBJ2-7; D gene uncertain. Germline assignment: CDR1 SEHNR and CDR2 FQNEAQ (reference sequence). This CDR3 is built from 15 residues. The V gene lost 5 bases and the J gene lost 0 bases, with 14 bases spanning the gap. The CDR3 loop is CASSPSSALSYEQYF. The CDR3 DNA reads TGTGCCAGCAGCCCGTCCTCGGCTCTCTCCTACGAGCAGTACTTC.

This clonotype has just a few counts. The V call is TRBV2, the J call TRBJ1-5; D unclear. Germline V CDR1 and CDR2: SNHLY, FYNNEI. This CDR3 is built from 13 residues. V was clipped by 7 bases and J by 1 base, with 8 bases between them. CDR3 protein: CASKGSSNQPQHF. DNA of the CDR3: TGTGCCAGCAAAGGGTCGAGCAATCAGCCCCAGCATTTT.

The CDR3 reads CSARDGASGSTGELFF. CDR3 nucleotides: TGCAGTGCTAGAGATGGGGCTAGCGGCTCCACCGGGGAGCTGTTTTTT. V and J are TRBV20-1 and TRBJ2-2; TRBD2 matches at 7 bases. The germline V gene encodes CDR1 DFQATT and CDR2 SNEGSKA (reference sequence). This CDR3 is 16 amino acids long. V lost 0 bases to trimming and J lost 4 bases; unmatched junction nucleotides: 8.

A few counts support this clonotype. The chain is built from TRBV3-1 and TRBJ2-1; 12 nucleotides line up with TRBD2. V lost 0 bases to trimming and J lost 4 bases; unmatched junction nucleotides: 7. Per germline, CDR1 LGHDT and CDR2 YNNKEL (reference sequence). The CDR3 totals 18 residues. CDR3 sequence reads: CASSQDVTSGSGYNEQFF. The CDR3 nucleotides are TGTGCCAGCAGCCAAGATGTGACTAGCGGGAGTGGTTACAATGAGCAGTTCTTC.

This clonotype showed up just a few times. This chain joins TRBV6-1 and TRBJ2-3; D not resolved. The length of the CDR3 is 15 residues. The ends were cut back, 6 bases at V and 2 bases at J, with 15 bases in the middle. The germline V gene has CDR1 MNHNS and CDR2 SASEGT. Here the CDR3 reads CASRVIRALTDTQYF. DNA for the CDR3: TGTGCCAGCAGAGTGATACGGGCACTCACAGATACGCAGTATTTT.

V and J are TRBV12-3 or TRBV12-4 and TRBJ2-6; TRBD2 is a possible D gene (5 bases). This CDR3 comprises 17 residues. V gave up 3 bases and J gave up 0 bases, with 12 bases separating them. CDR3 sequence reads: CASSFGGKLSGANVLTF. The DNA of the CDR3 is TGTGCCAGCAGTTTTGGAGGAAAACTCTCTGGGGCCAACGTCCTGACTTTC.

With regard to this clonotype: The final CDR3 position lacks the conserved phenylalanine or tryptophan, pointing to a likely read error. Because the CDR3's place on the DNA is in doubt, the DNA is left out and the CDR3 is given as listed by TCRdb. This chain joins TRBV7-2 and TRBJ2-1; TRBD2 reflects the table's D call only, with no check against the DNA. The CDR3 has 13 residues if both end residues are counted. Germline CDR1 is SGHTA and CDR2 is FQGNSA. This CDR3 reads CASSFGGIEKQSS.

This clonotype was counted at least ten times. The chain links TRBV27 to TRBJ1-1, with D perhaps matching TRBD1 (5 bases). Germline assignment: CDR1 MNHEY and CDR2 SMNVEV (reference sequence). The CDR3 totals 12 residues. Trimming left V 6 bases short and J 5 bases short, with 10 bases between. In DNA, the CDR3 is TGTGCCAGCAGGACGGGGGGGACTGAAGCTTTCTTT. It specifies CASRTGGTEAFF.

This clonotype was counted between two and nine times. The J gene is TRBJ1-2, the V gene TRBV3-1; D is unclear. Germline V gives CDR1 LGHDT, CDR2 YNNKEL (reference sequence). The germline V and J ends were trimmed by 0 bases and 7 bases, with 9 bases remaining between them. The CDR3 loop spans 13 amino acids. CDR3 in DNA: TGTGCCAGCAGCCAAGAACCGGATTCTGGCTACACCTTC. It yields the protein CASSQEPDSGYTF.

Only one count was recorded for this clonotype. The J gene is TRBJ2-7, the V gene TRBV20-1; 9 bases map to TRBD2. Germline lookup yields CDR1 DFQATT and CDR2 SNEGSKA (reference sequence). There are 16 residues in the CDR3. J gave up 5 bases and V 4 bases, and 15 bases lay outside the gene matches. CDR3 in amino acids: CSATGWAGGLGDEQYF. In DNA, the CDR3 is TGCAGTGCTACGGGTTGGGCGGGGGGGCTCGGGGACGAGCAGTACTTC.

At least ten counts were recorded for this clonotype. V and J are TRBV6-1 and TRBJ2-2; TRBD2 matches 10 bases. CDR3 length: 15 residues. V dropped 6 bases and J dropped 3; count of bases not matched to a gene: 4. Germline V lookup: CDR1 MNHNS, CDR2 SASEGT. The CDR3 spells CASRILAGYTGELFF. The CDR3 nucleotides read TGTGCCAGCAGAATACTAGCGGGGTACACCGGGGAGCTGTTTTTT.

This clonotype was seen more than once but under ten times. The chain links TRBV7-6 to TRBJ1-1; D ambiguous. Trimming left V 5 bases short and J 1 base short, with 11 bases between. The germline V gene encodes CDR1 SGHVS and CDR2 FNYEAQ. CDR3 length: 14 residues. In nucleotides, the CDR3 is TGTGCCAGCAGCCCCGGACGGTCGAACACTGAAGCTTTCTTT. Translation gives CASSPGRSNTEAFF.

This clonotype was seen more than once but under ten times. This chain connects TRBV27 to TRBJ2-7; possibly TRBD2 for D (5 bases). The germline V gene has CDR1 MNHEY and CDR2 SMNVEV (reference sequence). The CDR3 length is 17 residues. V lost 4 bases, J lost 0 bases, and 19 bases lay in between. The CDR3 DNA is TGTGCCAGCAGTTCCCCGGGGTCCAAGGGAAGCTCCTACGAGCAGTACTTC. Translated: CASSSPGSKGSSYEQYF.

Here the CDR3 reads CATSRDRTPMGELFF. The CDR3 DNA sequence: TGTGCCACCAGCAGAGACAGGACGCCAATGGGGGAGCTGTTTTTT. This rearrangement joins TRBV15 to TRBJ2-2; no reliable D call. The CDR3 has 15 amino acids. Trimming took off 0 bases at V and 8 bases at J, with 13 bases between the two ends. Germline V gene lookup returns CDR1 LNHNV and CDR2 YYDKDF (reference sequence).

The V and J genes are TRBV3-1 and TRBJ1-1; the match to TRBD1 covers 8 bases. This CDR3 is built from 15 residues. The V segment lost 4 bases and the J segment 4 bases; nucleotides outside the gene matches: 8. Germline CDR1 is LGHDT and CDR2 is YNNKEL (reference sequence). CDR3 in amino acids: CASSRGQGGSTEAFF. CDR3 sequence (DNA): TGTGCCAGCAGCCGCGGACAGGGCGGGAGCACTGAAGCTTTCTTT.

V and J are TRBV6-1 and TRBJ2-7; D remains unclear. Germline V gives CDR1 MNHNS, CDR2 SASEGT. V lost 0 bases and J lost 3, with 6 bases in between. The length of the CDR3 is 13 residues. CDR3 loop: CASSEARLYEQYF. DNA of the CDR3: TGTGCCAGCAGTGAAGCGAGGCTCTACGAGCAGTACTTC.

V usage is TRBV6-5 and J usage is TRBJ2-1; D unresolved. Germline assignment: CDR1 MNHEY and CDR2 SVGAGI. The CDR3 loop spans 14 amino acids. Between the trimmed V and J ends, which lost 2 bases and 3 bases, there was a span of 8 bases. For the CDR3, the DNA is TGTGCCAGCAGTTACACTCCGGGCTACAATGAGCAGTTCTTC. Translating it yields CASSYTPGYNEQFF.

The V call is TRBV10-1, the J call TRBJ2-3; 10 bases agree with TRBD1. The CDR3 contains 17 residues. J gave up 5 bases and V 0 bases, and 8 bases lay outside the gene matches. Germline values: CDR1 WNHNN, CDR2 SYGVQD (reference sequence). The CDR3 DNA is TGCGCCAGCAGTGAGTCCGGGACAGGGGACTTCTTAGATACGCAGTATTTT. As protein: CASSESGTGDFLDTQYF.

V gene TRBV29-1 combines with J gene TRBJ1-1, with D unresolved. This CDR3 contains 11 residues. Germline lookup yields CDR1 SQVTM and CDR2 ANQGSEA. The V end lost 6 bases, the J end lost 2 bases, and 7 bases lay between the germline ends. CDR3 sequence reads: CSVSDNTEAFF. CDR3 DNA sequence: TGCAGCGTCTCCGACAACACTGAAGCTTTCTTT.

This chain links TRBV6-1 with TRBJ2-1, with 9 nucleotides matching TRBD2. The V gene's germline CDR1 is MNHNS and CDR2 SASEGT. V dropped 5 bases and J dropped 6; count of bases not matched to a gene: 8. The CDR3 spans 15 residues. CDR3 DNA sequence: TGTGCCAGCAGTTTCGGGACTAGCAGGTCCAATGAGCAGTTCTTC. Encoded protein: CASSFGTSRSNEQFF.

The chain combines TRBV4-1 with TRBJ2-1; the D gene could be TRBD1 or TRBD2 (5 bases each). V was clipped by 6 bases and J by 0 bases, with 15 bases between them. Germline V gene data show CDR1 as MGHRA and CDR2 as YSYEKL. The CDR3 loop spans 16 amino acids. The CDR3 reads CASSREGRSSYNEQFF. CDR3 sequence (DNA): TGCGCCAGCAGTCGCGAGGGGCGCAGCTCCTACAATGAGCAGTTCTTC.

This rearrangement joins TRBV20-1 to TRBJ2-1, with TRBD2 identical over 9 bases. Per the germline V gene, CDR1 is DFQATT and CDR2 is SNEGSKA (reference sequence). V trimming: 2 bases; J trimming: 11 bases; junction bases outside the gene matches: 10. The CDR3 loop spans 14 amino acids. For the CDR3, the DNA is TGCAGTGCTAGATATAGCGGGGGAGGAGATAAGCAGTTCTTC. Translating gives CSARYSGGGDKQFF.